Described below is a single T cell receptor beta chain sequence and its context. This specimen belongs to a study of blood T cell repertoires in COVID-19. Study in general: T cells, B-cell-depleted T cells, or PBMCs provided the cDNA or gDNA that served as material.

Original analysis: Reference gene primer amplification gave estimated nucleated cell counts. Using immunoSEQ multiplex PCR, the repertoire was profiled, and TCRdb retains in-frame clones only, with some absent. The DNA was the basis for D and trimming; V, J and clone size are from that table. The sample contains 380,000 or so clones, 89% of which appear only once. This CDR3 is built from 14 residues. V shed 6 bases and J shed 4 bases, with 15 bases lying between them. Germline V gene data show CDR1 as SNHLY and CDR2 as FYNNEI. The source of this sequence is a man aged 35 to 55 with acute or convalescent COVID-19. V and J are TRBV2 and TRBJ1-1, with D unclear. Sequencing input: peripheral blood. The CDR3 DNA reads as TGTGCCAGCAGACCGGACGGAGGGAGCACTGAAGCTTTCTTT. It specifies CASRPDGGSTEAFF.